This TCR beta chain appears in the sequencing data of a study of shared clonotypes between healthy human individuals. Profiled with immunoSEQ multiplex PCR; TCRdb holds only in-frame clones, not every one. The sample shows about 1 million clones, about 70% of them seen only once. The CDR3 totals 16 residues. CDR1 MDHEN and CDR2 SYDVKM come from the germline V gene. V lost 5 bases to trimming and J lost 1 base; unmatched junction nucleotides: 8. This clonotype was sampled from a man between 18 and 35 years old in good health. Sequenced sample: memory CD4+ T cells sorted from blood. This sample's subset: CD45RA-negative fraction. The V gene is TRBV28, the J gene TRBJ1-1, with 9 bases matching TRBD1. In DNA, the CDR3 is TGTGCCAGCAGTCCCTTTCCGGACAGGGGGAACACTGAAGCTTTCTTT. Protein: CASSPFPDRGNTEAFF.